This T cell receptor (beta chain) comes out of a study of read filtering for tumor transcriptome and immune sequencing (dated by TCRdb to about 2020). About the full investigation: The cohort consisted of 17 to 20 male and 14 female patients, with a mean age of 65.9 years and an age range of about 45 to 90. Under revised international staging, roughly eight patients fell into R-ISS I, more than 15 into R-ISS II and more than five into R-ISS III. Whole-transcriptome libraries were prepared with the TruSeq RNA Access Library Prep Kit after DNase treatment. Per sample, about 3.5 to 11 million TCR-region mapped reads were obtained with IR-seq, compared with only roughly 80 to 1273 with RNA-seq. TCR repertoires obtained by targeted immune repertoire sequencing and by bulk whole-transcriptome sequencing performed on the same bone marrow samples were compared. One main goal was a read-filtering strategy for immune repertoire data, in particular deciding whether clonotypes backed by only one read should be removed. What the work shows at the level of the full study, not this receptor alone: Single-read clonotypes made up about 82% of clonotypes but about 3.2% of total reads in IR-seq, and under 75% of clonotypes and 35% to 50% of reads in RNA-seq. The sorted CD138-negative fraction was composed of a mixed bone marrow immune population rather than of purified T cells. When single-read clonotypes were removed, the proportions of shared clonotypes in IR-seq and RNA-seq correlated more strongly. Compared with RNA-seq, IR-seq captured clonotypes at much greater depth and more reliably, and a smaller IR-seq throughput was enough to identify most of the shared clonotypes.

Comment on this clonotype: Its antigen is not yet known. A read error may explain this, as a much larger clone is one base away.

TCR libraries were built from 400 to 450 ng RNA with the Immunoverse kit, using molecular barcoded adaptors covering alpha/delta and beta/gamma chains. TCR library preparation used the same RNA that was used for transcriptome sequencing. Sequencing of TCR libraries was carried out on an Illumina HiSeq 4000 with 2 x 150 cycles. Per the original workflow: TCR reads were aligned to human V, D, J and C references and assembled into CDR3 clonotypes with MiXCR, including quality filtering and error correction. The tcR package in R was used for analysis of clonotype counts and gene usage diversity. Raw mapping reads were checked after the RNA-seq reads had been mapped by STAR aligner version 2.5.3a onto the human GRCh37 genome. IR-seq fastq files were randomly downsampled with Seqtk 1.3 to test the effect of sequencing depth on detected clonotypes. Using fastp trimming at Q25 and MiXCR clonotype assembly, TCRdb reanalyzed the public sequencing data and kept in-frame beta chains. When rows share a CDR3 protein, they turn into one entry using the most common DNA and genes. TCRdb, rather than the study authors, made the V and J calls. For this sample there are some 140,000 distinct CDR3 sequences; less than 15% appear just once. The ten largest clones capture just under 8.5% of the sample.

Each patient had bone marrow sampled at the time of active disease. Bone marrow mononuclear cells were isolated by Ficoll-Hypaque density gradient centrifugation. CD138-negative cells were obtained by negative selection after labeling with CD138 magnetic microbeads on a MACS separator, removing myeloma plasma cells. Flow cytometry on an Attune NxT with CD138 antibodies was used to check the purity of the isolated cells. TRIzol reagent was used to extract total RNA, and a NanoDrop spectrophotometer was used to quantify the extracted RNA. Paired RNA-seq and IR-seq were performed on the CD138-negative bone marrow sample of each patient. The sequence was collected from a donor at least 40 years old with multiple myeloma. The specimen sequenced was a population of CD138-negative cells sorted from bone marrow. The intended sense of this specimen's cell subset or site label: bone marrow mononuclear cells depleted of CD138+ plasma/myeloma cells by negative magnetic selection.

The nucleotide sequence reads as follows: TGCAGCGTTAGCATAACAGGGGTAGGGGAAGCTGTCTTT. Its translation is CSVSITGVGEAVF. The chain is made from TRBV29-1 and TRBJ1-1, and TRBD1 matches 7 of the central bases. The CDR3 goes from the cysteine to the phenylalanine over 13 residues. The CDR3 DNA has 39 bases and is translated from base 1. The germline V gene specifies SQVTM as CDR1 and ANQGSEA as CDR2.